The 16 T cell receptor beta chains below were found in one sample sequenced in a study of technical replicates of blood from a handful of donors. Using immunoSEQ multiplex PCR, the repertoire was profiled, and TCRdb retains in-frame clones only, with some absent. Found here are around 100,000 clones, 95% of them singletons; the top ten hold under 0.35%. The sequenced sample consisted of T cells isolated from PBMCs. Receptor source: a human donor in good health.

The chain uses TRBV4-3 and TRBJ2-7; D is possibly TRBD2 (6 bases). Trimming took 0 bases from V and 6 from J, leaving 9 bases between them. CDR1 LGHNA and CDR2 YSLEER come from the germline V gene. The CDR3 covers 13 residues. CDR3 in amino acids: CASSQDEGGEQYF. In nucleotides, the CDR3 is TGCGCCAGCAGCCAAGATGAGGGAGGCGAGCAGTACTTC.

The genes are TRBV11-2 and TRBJ2-3, with D uncertain. Germline V gene data show CDR1 as SGHAT and CDR2 as FQNNGV. This CDR3 region has 12 residues. Trimming shortened V by 3 bases and J by 5 bases, and 6 bases separated the two germline ends. The CDR3, as DNA: TGTGCCAGCAGCTTTGCGAGAGATACGCAGTATTTT. It codes for CASSFARDTQYF.

The V call is TRBV27, the J call TRBJ2-7; 12 bases line up with TRBD1. The CDR3 consists of 13 residues. Germline CDR1 is MNHEY and CDR2 is SMNVEV (reference sequence). Trimming cost V 8 bases and J 5 bases; bases outside gene matches: 4. CDR3 in amino acids: CASAGDRGHEQYF. CDR3 in DNA: TGTGCCAGCGCGGGGGACAGGGGGCACGAGCAGTACTTC.

This sequence joins TRBV7-9 and TRBJ2-3, with a possible D match to TRBD2 (6 bases). The CDR3 is 15 residues long. Between the trimmed V and J ends, which lost 1 base and 0 bases, there was a span of 8 bases. The germline V gene has CDR1 SEHNR and CDR2 FQNEAQ (reference sequence). The CDR3 DNA reads as TGTGCCAGCAGCTTAGGGGGGACTAGCACAGATACGCAGTATTTT. Residues: CASSLGGTSTDTQYF.

The chain recombines TRBV19 with TRBJ1-2, with 8 bases that match TRBD1. There are 14 residues in the CDR3. Germline CDR1 LNHDA, CDR2 SQIVND (reference sequence). After removal of 4 bases from V and 8 bases from J, the junction contained 9 bases not matched to a gene. For the CDR3, the DNA is TGTGCCAGTAGTACCTCGGGACAGGTCGGCGGCTACACCTTC. Residues: CASSTSGQVGGYTF.

CDR3 region: CASSLDRVQETQYF. CDR3 nucleotide sequence: TGTGCCAGCTCACTCGACAGGGTTCAAGAGACCCAGTACTTC. The chain carries TRBV18 and TRBJ2-5; TRBD1 aligns across 7 bases. The ends lost 4 bases at V and 2 bases at J; junction bases unmatched: 4. Germline CDR1 and CDR2: KGHSH and LQKENI. CDR3 length equals 14 residues.

CDR3 in amino acids: CASTGHNEQFF. The CDR3 DNA is TGTGCCAGCACAGGCCACAATGAGCAGTTCTTC. The chain employs TRBV2 and TRBJ2-1; D remains ambiguous. This CDR3 contains 11 residues. V was shortened by 7 bases and J by 5 bases, with 6 bases between the two germline ends. The germline CDR1 and CDR2 sequences are SNHLY and FYNNEI.

The V call is TRBV7-9, the J call TRBJ1-3; maybe TRBD1 (6 bases). With 5 bases removed from V and 3 bases from J, the gap between germline ends came to 11 bases. The CDR3 extends over 14 amino acids. Germline CDR1 SEHNR, CDR2 FQNEAQ (reference sequence). The DNA of the CDR3 is TGTGCCAGCAGCCCATCAGGGGTTGGAAACACCATATATTTT. This gives the protein CASSPSGVGNTIYF.

The chain joins TRBV9 to TRBJ2-5; no clear D. This CDR3 spans 13 amino acids. Trimming removed 2 bases from V and 2 bases from J, with 7 bases in between. Germline V gene lookup returns CDR1 SGDLS and CDR2 YYNGEE. Here the CDR3 DNA reads TGTGCCAGCAGCGTGGGCAGGCAAGAGACCCAGTACTTC. It yields the protein CASSVGRQETQYF.

The chain joins TRBV9 to TRBJ2-2, with D possibly being TRBD2 (6 bases). Germline V gene sequence: CDR1 SGDLS, CDR2 YYNGEE. The V and J ends lost 3 bases and 5 bases respectively, with 20 bases between them. CDR3 length: 17 amino acids. The CDR3 DNA reads as TGTGCCAGCAGCGGTAGACCAGAATGGGAGGAAACCGGGGAGCTGTTTTTT. Its protein product is CASSGRPEWEETGELFF. Based on the CDR3 plus reference TRBV9 and TRBJ2-2, the full variable domain is DSGVTQTPKHLITATGQRVTLRCSPRSGDLSVYWYQQSLDQGLQFLIQYYNGEERAKGNILERFSAQQFPDLHSELNLSSLELGDSALYFCASSGRPEWEETGELFFGEGSRLTVL.

V is TRBV9 and J is TRBJ1-1, with 7 bases identical to TRBD1. Per germline, CDR1 SGDLS and CDR2 YYNGEE. The length of the CDR3 is 16 residues. V trimming: 4 bases; J trimming: 2 bases; junction bases outside the gene matches: 11. The CDR3 region has the DNA TGTGCCAGCAGCCTCCACCCGACAGGGCTTAACACTGAAGCTTTCTTT. Its translation: CASSLHPTGLNTEAFF.

The chain has TRBV5-6 and TRBJ1-5; D uncertain. The length of the CDR3 is 14 residues. Between the trimmed V and J ends, which lost 0 bases and 1 base, there was a span of 5 bases. Germline lookup yields CDR1 SGHDT and CDR2 YYEEEE. The CDR3 sequence: CASSLALSNQPQHF. CDR3 in DNA: TGTGCCAGCAGCTTGGCCCTCAGCAATCAGCCCCAGCATTTT. Looking up the rest from reference TRBV5-6 and TRBJ1-5 gives the full variable domain: DAGVTQSPTHLIKTRGQQVTLRCSPKSGHDTVSWYQQALGQGPQFIFQYYEEEERQRGNFPDRFSGHQFPNYSSELNVNALLLGDSALYLCASSLALSNQPQHFGDGTRLSIL.

V is TRBV5-6 and J is TRBJ1-5; 9 nucleotides line up with TRBD1. This CDR3 spans 14 amino acids. After removal of 3 bases from V and 4 bases from J, the junction contained 2 bases not matched to a gene. Germline loops: CDR1 SGHDT, CDR2 YYEEEE. The CDR3 here is CASSWGTGNQPQHF. As DNA, the CDR3 is TGTGCCAGCAGCTGGGGGACAGGGAATCAGCCCCAGCATTTT.

This chain uses TRBV29-1 with TRBJ2-4; D is unresolved. The germline gives CDR1 SQVTM, CDR2 ANQGSEA. The CDR3 spans 16 residues. V was shortened by 3 bases and J by 1 base, with 16 bases between the two germline ends. In nucleotides, the CDR3 is TGCAGCGTTGATTGGTCAGCGTTATTGGCCAAAAACATTCAGTACTTC. It yields the protein CSVDWSALLAKNIQYF.

The chain recombines TRBV29-1 with TRBJ2-7, with 13 bases fitting TRBD2. The CDR3 is 15 residues long. Germline CDR1 SQVTM, CDR2 ANQGSEA. J was trimmed by 1 base and V by 7 bases; bases with no gene match: 7. CDR3 coding DNA: TGCAGCGCCTGGACTAGCGGGAGAAGTTCCTACGAGCAGTACTTC. This codes for CSAWTSGRSSYEQYF.

The chain carries TRBV4-3 and TRBJ1-2; D might be TRBD1 (6 bases). Deletions cut 1 base from V and 7 bases from J, with 13 bases between. CDR3 length: 14 amino acids. Germline V gene lookup returns CDR1 LGHNA and CDR2 YSLEER. The CDR3 loop is CASSQGGQRVGYTF. The CDR3 region has the DNA TGCGCCAGCAGCCAAGGGGGGCAGCGTGTTGGCTACACCTTC.